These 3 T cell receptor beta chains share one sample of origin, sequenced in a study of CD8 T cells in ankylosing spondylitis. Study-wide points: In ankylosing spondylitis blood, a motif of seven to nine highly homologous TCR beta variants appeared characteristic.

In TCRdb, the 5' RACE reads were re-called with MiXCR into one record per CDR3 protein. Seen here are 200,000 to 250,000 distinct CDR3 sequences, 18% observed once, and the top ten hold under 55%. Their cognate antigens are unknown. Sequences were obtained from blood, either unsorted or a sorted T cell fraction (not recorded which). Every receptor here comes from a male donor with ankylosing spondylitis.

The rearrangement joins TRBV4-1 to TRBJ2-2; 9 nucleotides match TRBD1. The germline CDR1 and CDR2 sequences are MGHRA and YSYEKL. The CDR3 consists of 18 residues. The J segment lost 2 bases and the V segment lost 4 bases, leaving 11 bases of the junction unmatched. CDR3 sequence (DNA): TGCGCCAGCAGCCCCCAAGGGACAGGGACAGCAAACACCGGGGAGCTGTTTTTT. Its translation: CASSPQGTGTANTGELFF.

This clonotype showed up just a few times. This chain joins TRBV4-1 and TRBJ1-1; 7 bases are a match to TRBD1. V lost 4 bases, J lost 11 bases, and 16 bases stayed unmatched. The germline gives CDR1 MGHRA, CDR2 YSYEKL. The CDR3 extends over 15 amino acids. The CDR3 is CASSRNEQGWRGAFF. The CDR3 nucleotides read TGCGCCAGCAGCCGTAACGAACAGGGGTGGCGTGGGGCTTTCTTT.

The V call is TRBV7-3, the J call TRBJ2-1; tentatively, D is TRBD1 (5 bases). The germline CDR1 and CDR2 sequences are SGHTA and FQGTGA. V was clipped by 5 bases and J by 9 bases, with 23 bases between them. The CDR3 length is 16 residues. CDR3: CASSHDAAQGVVEQFF. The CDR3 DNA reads TGTGCCAGCAGCCACGACGCGGCGCAGGGCGTGGTTGAGCAGTTCTTC.